A selection of T cell receptor beta chains follows, all from one sample in a study of early T cells in non-severe SARS-CoV-2 infection. One entry per CDR3 protein results from TCRdb running MiXCR on the 5' RACE reads. The sample consists of 64,000 or so distinct CDR3 sequences, roughly an eighth of them appearing once. The sequencing here drew on whole blood, taken at baseline. The source of these receptors is an adult who was a healthcare worker with PCR-confirmed SARS-CoV-2 infection or an uninfected control (not recorded which). Each CDR3 is given with its conserved first and last residue.

j_gene,v_gene,CDR3aa
TRBJ2-1,TRBV20-1,CSALSRGGRSEQFF
TRBJ2-5,TRBV20-1,CSARDVSGGTVGETQYF
TRBJ2-1,TRBV5-1,CASSRSGTGDYNEQFF
TRBJ1-6,TRBV12-3/TRBV12-4,CASSLAGKDSPLHF
TRBJ1-3,TRBV7-2,CASSLVGTAGNTIYF
TRBJ1-5,TRBV7-2,CASSLEGQGYNQPQHF
TRBJ1-2,TRBV12-5,CASGPEAVYGYTF
TRBJ1-6,TRBV11-2,CASSSTFLHF
TRBJ1-1,TRBV28,CASKGDGAEAFF
TRBJ1-4,TRBV15,CATSRDRLGEYGNEKLFF
TRBJ2-2,TRBV20-1,CSARSGGNTGELFF
TRBJ1-2,TRBV25-1,CASSEEQGYNYGYTF
TRBJ2-3,TRBV29-1,CSVSETSGSTDTQYF
TRBJ2-1,TRBV18,CASSSTGGSLYNEQFF
TRBJ1-6,TRBV5-6,CASSLVGTYNSPLHF
TRBJ2-3,TRBV7-2,CASSQFGQQPDTQYF
TRBJ2-5,TRBV20-1,CSARAPTGAQETQYF
TRBJ2-7,TRBV18,CASSPPGLARGQQYF
TRBJ1-2,TRBV5-4,CASSLADSPFYGYTF
TRBJ1-2,TRBV7-2,CASSPRQGVGYTF
TRBJ1-6,TRBV7-2,CASSSTGMWNSPLHF
TRBJ2-3,TRBV29-1,CSVEVTFTDTQYF
TRBJ2-3,TRBV24-1,CATRGDYTDTQYF
TRBJ1-6,TRBV9,CASSERDPSSYNSPLHF
TRBJ1-4,TRBV12-3/TRBV12-4,CASSRDAGNEKLFF
TRBJ2-1,TRBV11-2,CASSLFVDPTLLYNEQFF
TRBJ2-7,TRBV13,CASSSPAGEQYF
TRBJ2-2,TRBV2,CASSVVAGAVGELFF
TRBJ1-5,TRBV18,CASSPGQMDQPQHF
TRBJ1-2,TRBV7-2,CASSSGLVRNYGYTF
TRBJ2-5,TRBV19,CASSPAQFQETQYF
TRBJ1-1,TRBV29-1,CSGGRATEAFF
TRBJ1-3,TRBV3-1,CASSQGGSYSGNTIYF
TRBJ2-3,TRBV27,CASSFYRDTQYF
TRBJ2-7,TRBV6-1,CASSENVGEQYF
TRBJ2-1,TRBV5-4,CASSLGGAAGAGYNEQFF
TRBJ2-1,TRBV7-2,CASSLGSGLVRSYNEQFF
TRBJ2-1,TRBV18,CASSPPRVTAVNEQFF
TRBJ2-3,TRBV2,CASSEAPAAIEGF